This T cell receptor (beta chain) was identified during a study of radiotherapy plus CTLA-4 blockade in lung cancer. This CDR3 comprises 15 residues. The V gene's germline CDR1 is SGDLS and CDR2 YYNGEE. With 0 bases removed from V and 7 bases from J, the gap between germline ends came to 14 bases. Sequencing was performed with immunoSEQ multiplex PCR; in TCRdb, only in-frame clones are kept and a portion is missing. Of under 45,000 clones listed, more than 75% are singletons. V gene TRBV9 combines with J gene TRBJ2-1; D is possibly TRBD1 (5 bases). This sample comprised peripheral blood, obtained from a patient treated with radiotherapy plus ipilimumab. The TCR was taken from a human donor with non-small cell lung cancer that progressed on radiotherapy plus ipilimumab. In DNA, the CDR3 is TGTGCCAGCAGCGTAGGACCCGTACAGGCGAATGAGCAGTTCTTC. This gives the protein CASSVGPVQANEQFF.